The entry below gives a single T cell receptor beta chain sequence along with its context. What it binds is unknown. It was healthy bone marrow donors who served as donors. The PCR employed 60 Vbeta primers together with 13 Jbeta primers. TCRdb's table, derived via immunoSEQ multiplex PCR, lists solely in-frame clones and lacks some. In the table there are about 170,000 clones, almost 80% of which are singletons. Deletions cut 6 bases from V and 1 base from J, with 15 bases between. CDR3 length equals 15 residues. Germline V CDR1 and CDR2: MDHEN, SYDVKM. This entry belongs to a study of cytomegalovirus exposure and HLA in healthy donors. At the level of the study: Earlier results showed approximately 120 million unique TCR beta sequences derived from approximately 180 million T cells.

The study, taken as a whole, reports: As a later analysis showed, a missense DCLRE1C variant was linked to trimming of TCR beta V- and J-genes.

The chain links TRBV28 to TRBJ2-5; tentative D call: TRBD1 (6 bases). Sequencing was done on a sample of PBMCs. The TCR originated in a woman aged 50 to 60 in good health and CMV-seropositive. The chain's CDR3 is CASSSRGGVQETQYF. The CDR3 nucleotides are TGTGCCAGCAGCTCCAGGGGTGGGGTCCAAGAGACCCAGTACTTC.